The 7 T cell receptor beta chains in this list originate from one sample, sequenced in a study of cytomegalovirus exposure and HLA in healthy donors. The table came from immunoSEQ multiplex PCR; TCRdb's copy has only in-frame clones and leaves some out. The data show 200,000 or so clones, 65% to 90% seen once. The material sequenced was PBMCs. Receptors originate from a woman in her thirties in good health and CMV-seropositive.

This clone was seen many times. The chain is built from TRBV9 and TRBJ2-1; 7 bases are shared with TRBD2. Germline loops: CDR1 SGDLS, CDR2 YYNGEE. Trimming took 0 bases from V and 0 from J; bases not matched to a gene: 3. The CDR3 is 16 amino acids. Written as DNA, the CDR3 is TGTGCCAGCAGCGTAGGGCCTAGCGGCTCCTACAATGAGCAGTTCTTC. The encoded protein is CASSVGPSGSYNEQFF. Supplemented by reference TRBV9 and TRBJ2-1, the full variable domain reads DSGVTQTPKHLITATGQRVTLRCSPRSGDLSVYWYQQSLDQGLQFLIQYYNGEERAKGNILERFSAQQFPDLHSELNLSSLELGDSALYFCASSVGPSGSYNEQFFGPGTRLTVL.

The V and J genes are TRBV5-1 and TRBJ2-7, with TRBD2 matching over 13 bases. V trimming: 5 bases; J trimming: 4 bases; junction bases outside the gene matches: 6. The CDR3 contains 15 residues. The germline V gene encodes CDR1 SGHRS and CDR2 YFSETQ. This CDR3 is CASRAGTSGIYEQYF. The CDR3 nucleotides read TGCGCCAGCAGGGCCGGGACTAGCGGGATATACGAGCAGTACTTC.

This chain links TRBV27 with TRBJ2-7; tentative D call: TRBD1 (6 bases). Trimming shortened V by 5 bases and J by 1 base, and 18 bases separated the two germline ends. CDR1 MNHEY and CDR2 SMNVEV come from the germline V gene (reference sequence). There are 16 residues in the CDR3. This chain's CDR3 is CASSNYGQFGSYEQYF. Written as DNA, the CDR3 is TGTGCCAGCAGTAACTACGGACAGTTTGGGTCCTACGAGCAGTACTTC.

V gene TRBV28 combines with J gene TRBJ2-7; D unresolved. Germline lookup yields CDR1 MDHEN and CDR2 SYDVKM. The CDR3 sequence is 13 residues long. V was clipped by 5 bases and J by 2 bases, with 10 bases between them. The CDR3: CASSRLVPYEQYF. CDR3 nucleotide sequence: TGTGCCAGCAGTCGACTCGTTCCCTACGAGCAGTACTTC.

CDR3 in DNA: TGTGCCAGCAGCCAAGCGGGAGGGATTGATGAAAAACTGTTTTTT. The encoded protein is CASSQAGGIDEKLFF. The chain links TRBV4-2 to TRBJ1-4, with D unclear. The V end was cut by 1 base, the J end by 6 bases, with 12 bases between. CDR1 and CDR2 from the germline V gene are LGHNA and YNFKEQ. The CDR3 is 15 residues long.

The chain carries TRBV7-2 and TRBJ1-5; no firm D call. This CDR3 is 14 amino acids long. Germline CDR1 SGHTA, CDR2 FQGNSA. V lost 5 bases and J lost 7, with 15 bases in between. CDR3 sequence reads: CASSQYNLGQPQHF. Here the CDR3 DNA reads TGTGCCAGCAGCCAGTATAACCTCGGGCAGCCCCAGCATTTT.

The chain uses TRBV4-2 and TRBJ1-1; 10 positions match TRBD1. CDR3 length: 16 residues. Germline V gene data show CDR1 as LGHNA and CDR2 as YNFKEQ. The V gene end was trimmed by 5 bases and the J gene end by 1 base; junction bases not matched to a gene: 7. DNA for the CDR3: TGTGCCAGCAGCACCCGACAGGGGGCGGCGAACACTGAAGCTTTCTTT. This encodes CASSTRQGAANTEAFF.